This TCR beta chain was captured in a study of blood T cell repertoires in COVID-19. Looking at the study overall: T cells, B-cell-depleted T cells, or PBMCs supplied cDNA or gDNA.

In the study's own analysis: From reference gene primer amplification, estimates of nucleated cell counts were derived. Here immunoSEQ multiplex PCR was the method, and the copy in TCRdb shows in-frame clones only, minus some. The DNA gave D and trimming, while V, J and clone size come from that table. The table has roughly 68,000 clones, around 89% seen once; the top ten hold over 9.5%. Those enrolled, adults aged 18 to 89 years, came from about two dozen US areas. Participant-given clinical history determined each cohort assignment. This CDR3 is 14 amino acids long. Germline CDR1 and CDR2: LGHDT and YNNKEL (reference sequence). The V end lost 6 bases, the J end lost 3 bases, and 14 bases lay between the germline ends.

The specimen was PBMCs or T cells enriched from blood (not recorded which). The sequence was collected from a woman in her thirties or forties who had recovered from COVID-19. The chain employs TRBV3-1 (or the pseudogene TRBV3-2) and TRBJ1-1; TRBD1 might be the D (6 bases). Here the CDR3 DNA reads TGTGCCAGCAGTCTACAGGGAGGGGACACTGAAGCTTTCTTT. Protein product: CASSLQGGDTEAFF.